This entry lists 23 T cell receptor beta chains sequenced from one sample in a study of graft-versus-host responses after intestinal transplantation. Clones were sequenced by immunoSEQ multiplex PCR, and TCRdb holds only the in-frame ones, with some missing. The sample shows some 96,000 clones, approximately 92% of them seen only once. This material consisted of PBMCs, taken roughly 68 weeks after intestinal transplant. The receptors shown here come from a human patient who received an intestinal transplant, so some T cells may come from the graft donor.

The chain is built from TRBV7-9 and TRBJ2-3; D unresolved. The CDR3 covers 14 residues. Trimming removed 1 base from V and 3 bases from J, with 8 bases in between. Germline lookup yields CDR1 SEHNR and CDR2 FQNEAQ (reference sequence). Here the CDR3 reads CASSLGGVTDTQYF. In DNA, the CDR3 is TGTGCCAGCAGCTTAGGTGGGGTAACAGATACGCAGTATTTT.

The rearrangement joins TRBV6-1 to TRBJ2-7; tentative D call: TRBD1 (5 bases). Germline assignment: CDR1 MNHNS and CDR2 SASEGT. The V end was cut by 6 bases, the J end by 0 bases, with 15 bases between. The CDR3 runs to 15 residues. CDR3 protein: CASREMTASSYEQYF. CDR3 DNA sequence: TGTGCCAGCAGGGAAATGACAGCGAGCTCCTACGAGCAGTACTTC.

This rearrangement joins TRBV4-1 to TRBJ1-1; D is unresolved. V gave up 0 bases and J gave up 0 bases, with 20 bases separating them. The CDR3 runs to 19 residues. Germline CDR1 is MGHRA and CDR2 is YSYEKL. CDR3 sequence reads: CASSQDLPSLDFLNTEAFF. CDR3 coding DNA: TGCGCCAGCAGCCAAGACCTTCCGAGTTTGGACTTCTTGAACACTGAAGCTTTCTTT.

The V call is TRBV7-6, the J call TRBJ2-1; D remains ambiguous. The germline V gene has CDR1 SGHVS and CDR2 FNYEAQ. This CDR3 has 14 residues. Trimming cost V 1 base and J 5 bases, with 9 bases left between them. The chain's CDR3 is CASSLESWNNEQFF. The CDR3, as DNA: TGTGCCAGCAGCTTAGAGTCCTGGAACAATGAGCAGTTCTTC.

The CDR3 region is CASSSGRQAYGYTF. In DNA, the CDR3 is TGTGCCAGCAGCTCGGGACGCCAAGCCTATGGCTACACCTTC. The chain has TRBV13 and TRBJ1-2; possibly TRBD1 for D (5 bases). Trimming pared 4 bases from V and 4 bases from J, leaving 13 bases between. The length of the CDR3 is 14 residues. Per germline, CDR1 PRHDT and CDR2 FYEKMQ (reference sequence).

The sample holds one count of this clone. This chain connects TRBV19 to TRBJ2-7; perhaps TRBD1 as D (6 bases). CDR1 LNHDA and CDR2 SQIVND come from the germline V gene (reference sequence). V was cut by 3 bases and J by 2 bases, with 14 bases left in between. The CDR3 spans 15 residues. CDR3 sequence: CASSIGAGATYEQYF. In nucleotides, the CDR3 is TGTGCCAGTAGTATCGGGGCAGGGGCGACCTACGAGCAGTACTTC.

This clone was seen once. The gene calls are TRBV6-5 and TRBJ2-5; 11 bases line up with TRBD2. The trim removed 8 bases at V and 1 base at J, leaving 6 bases unmatched. Germline V gene sequence: CDR1 MNHEY, CDR2 SVGAGI. The CDR3 is 15 residues long. CDR3 coding DNA: TGTGCCAGCGGCAGGACTAGCGGGCCCCAAGAGACCCAGTACTTC. Translation: CASGRTSGPQETQYF.

On this clone: Mismatch with germline at one junction end may stem from a read error. V and J are TRBV4-1 and TRBJ1-6, with a possible D match to TRBD1 (5 bases). Looked up from germline, CDR1 is MGHRA and CDR2 is YSYEKL. CDR3 size: 17 residues. CDR3: CASSQDTGEDYNSLLHF. In nucleotides, the CDR3 is TGCGCCAGCAGCCAAGATACGGGGGAGGACTATAATTCACTCCTCCACTTT.

A remark on this clone: Other nucleotide sequences in the sample specify the same CDR3. V gene TRBV5-6 combines with J gene TRBJ1-4; no clear D. The CDR3 runs to 13 residues. Germline-derived CDR1 and CDR2 are SGHDT and YYEEEE. V was clipped by 4 bases and J by 5 bases, with 9 bases between them. This CDR3 reads CASSHSTNEKLFF. The DNA for the CDR3 is TGTGCCAGCAGCCACTCGACCAATGAAAAACTGTTTTTT.

The rearrangement links TRBV10-3 to TRBJ1-4, with D perhaps matching TRBD1 (5 bases). Germline V CDR1 and CDR2: ENHRY, SYGVKD. This CDR3 contains 14 residues. The ends were cut back, 4 bases at V and 8 bases at J, with 14 bases in the middle. The CDR3 region has the DNA TGTGCCATCAGTGCTGGGGACTCTGGGGAAAAACTGTTTTTT. Its protein product is CAISAGDSGEKLFF.

This chain connects TRBV11-2 to TRBJ2-7, with D perhaps matching TRBD1 (5 bases). Germline loops: CDR1 SGHAT, CDR2 FQNNGV. The CDR3 loop spans 17 amino acids. The V end was cut by 5 bases, the J end by 0 bases, with 20 bases between. CDR3 amino acids: CASSPQRQSRSSYEQYF. Written as DNA, the CDR3 is TGTGCCAGCAGCCCCCAAAGACAGTCAAGGAGCTCCTACGAGCAGTACTTC.

The CDR3 DNA reads TGTGCCAGCTCACCAACCCCGGGACCGCTCACCGGGGAGCTGTTTTTT. Protein: CASSPTPGPLTGELFF. The chain combines TRBV18 with TRBJ2-2; the D gene could be TRBD1 or TRBD2 (5 bases each). This CDR3 has 16 residues. Germline assignment: CDR1 KGHSH and CDR2 LQKENI. The V end was cut by 2 bases, the J end by 4 bases, with 14 bases between. The whole variable domain, remainder taken from reference TRBV18 and TRBJ2-2, is NAGVMQNPRHLVRRRGQEARLRCSPMKGHSHVYWYRQLPEEGLKFMVYLQKENIIDESGMPKERFSAEFPKEGPSILRIQQVVRGDSAAYFCASSPTPGPLTGELFFGEGSRLTVL.

The chain joins TRBV5-5 to TRBJ2-2, with D unclear. Trimming pared 0 bases from V and 0 bases from J, leaving 3 bases between. CDR3 size: 14 residues. CDR1 is SGHKS, CDR2 YYEKEE, per germline (reference sequence). This CDR3 reads CASSLVTNTGELFF. The DNA of the CDR3 is TGTGCCAGCAGCTTGGTCACGAACACCGGGGAGCTGTTTTTT. Full variable domain (missing parts from reference TRBV5-5 and TRBJ2-2): DAGVTQSPTHLIKTRGQQVTLRCSPISGHKSVSWYQQVLGQGPQFIFQYYEKEERGRGNFPDRFSARQFPNYSSELNVNALLLGDSALYLCASSLVTNTGELFFGEGSRLTVL.

V is TRBV6-1 and J is TRBJ2-7; D might be TRBD1 (5 bases). Germline V gene data show CDR1 as MNHNS and CDR2 as SASEGT. The CDR3 runs to 15 residues. V gave up 8 bases and J gave up 1 base, with 18 bases separating them. CDR3 bases: TGTGCCAGCCGAGTATCTAGGGGAACGTCCTACGAGCAGTACTTC. This gives the protein CASRVSRGTSYEQYF.

This clone showed up just a few times. CDR3: CASSDGTGGADTQYF. CDR3 nucleotides: TGTGCCAGCAGTGACGGGACAGGGGGCGCAGATACGCAGTATTTT. V is TRBV6-4 and J is TRBJ2-3, with TRBD1 matching 12 bases. The CDR3 is made up of 15 amino acids. The V segment lost 2 bases and the J segment 4 bases; nucleotides outside the gene matches: 1. Germline CDR1 MRHNA, CDR2 SNTAGT.

The chain combines TRBV4-2 with TRBJ2-7, with D perhaps TRBD1 or TRBD2 (5 bases each). Germline CDR1 LGHNA, CDR2 YNFKEQ. V lost 1 base, J lost 5 bases, and 18 bases lay in between. CDR3 length: 16 residues. The CDR3 loop is CASSQGFRDPRNEQYF. CDR3 in DNA: TGTGCCAGCAGCCAAGGTTTCCGGGACCCCAGGAACGAGCAGTACTTC.

The chain combines TRBV11-2 with TRBJ1-2, with D perhaps matching TRBD1 (5 bases). V was pared by 7 bases and J by 7 bases, with 13 bases between. The CDR3 sequence is 12 residues long. CDR1 is SGHAT and CDR2 is FQNNGV in the germline V gene. DNA for the CDR3: TGTGCCAGCACAGACGACAGCGGTGGCTACACCTTC. Translation gives CASTDDSGGYTF.

V usage is TRBV5-1 and J usage is TRBJ2-5; tentatively, D is TRBD1 (5 bases). CDR1 and CDR2 from the germline V gene are SGHRS and YFSETQ. The germline V and J ends were trimmed by 4 bases and 4 bases, with 14 bases remaining between them. This CDR3 region has 14 residues. The CDR3 loop is CASSIWGLGETQYF. The CDR3, as DNA: TGCGCCAGCAGCATATGGGGCCTGGGAGAGACCCAGTACTTC.

This chain connects TRBV7-8 to TRBJ1-5; D may be TRBD1 (6 bases). This CDR3 spans 14 amino acids. The germline V and J ends were trimmed by 5 bases and 3 bases, with 11 bases remaining between them. Per germline, CDR1 SGHVS and CDR2 FQNEAQ. As DNA, the CDR3 is TGTGCCAGCAGCGCGGACAGCAACAATCAGCCCCAGCATTTT. Protein: CASSADSNNQPQHF.

This sequence joins TRBV6-4 and TRBJ2-3, with D perhaps TRBD2 (6 bases). This CDR3 comprises 16 residues. Germline loops: CDR1 MRHNA, CDR2 SNTAGT. Trimming took 5 bases from V and 0 from J, leaving 15 bases between them. The CDR3 nucleotides are TGTGCCAGCAGTAGTGGAGCGGGCGAGAGCACAGATACGCAGTATTTT. Translated, it gives CASSSGAGESTDTQYF.

This chain joins TRBV5-1 and TRBJ2-5; 10 nucleotides agree with TRBD1. The CDR3 spans 14 residues. Germline trimming cut 4 bases from V and 5 bases from J; bases unmatched to any gene: 5. From germline, CDR1 is SGHRS and CDR2 YFSETQ. The CDR3 region has the DNA TGCGCCAGCAGCGACAGGGGGCCTAGGGAGACCCAGTACTTC. Residues: CASSDRGPRETQYF. Using reference TRBV5-1 and TRBJ2-5 for the parts outside the CDR3, the full variable domain is KAGVTQTPRYLIKTRGQQVTLSCSPISGHRSVSWYQQTPGQGLQFLFEYFSETQRNKGNFPGRFSGRQFSNSRSEMNVSTLELGDSALYLCASSDRGPRETQYFGPGTRLLVL.

Here the CDR3 DNA reads TGTGCCATCAGTGAGTCGTCTGGCTTGGGGCCCCAGCATTTT. Protein product: CAISESSGLGPQHF. J is TRBJ1-5 and V is TRBV10-3; no definite D call. The CDR3 is 14 amino acids. Germline V gene lookup returns CDR1 ENHRY and CDR2 SYGVKD. V was clipped by 0 bases and J by 9 bases, with 12 bases between them.

This clone came up once. The gene calls are TRBV5-1 and TRBJ2-3, with D tentatively TRBD1 (5 bases). The CDR3 length is 15 residues. Trimming pared 1 base from V and 2 bases from J, leaving 11 bases between. CDR1 and CDR2 from the germline V gene are SGHRS and YFSETQ. The CDR3 here is CASSLPGKYTDTQYF. The CDR3 DNA is TGCGCCAGCAGCTTGCCAGGGAAGTACACAGATACGCAGTATTTT. The full variable domain, completed using reference TRBV5-1 and TRBJ2-3, is KAGVTQTPRYLIKTRGQQVTLSCSPISGHRSVSWYQQTPGQGLQFLFEYFSETQRNKGNFPGRFSGRQFSNSRSEMNVSTLELGDSALYLCASSLPGKYTDTQYFGPGTRLTVL.